These 10 T cell receptor beta chains share one sample of origin, sequenced in a study of cytomegalovirus exposure and HLA in healthy donors. The study ran its PCR with 60 Vbeta and 13 Jbeta primers. TCRdb's copy holds only in-frame clones and misses some; the assay was immunoSEQ multiplex PCR. The table includes approximately 290,000 clones, 80% detected once. Sequencing was done on a sample of PBMCs. The receptors come from a girl aged 2-10 years in good health and CMV-seronegative.

This chain joins TRBV18 and TRBJ2-1; TRBD2 matches at 11 bases. Looked up from germline, CDR1 is KGHSH and CDR2 is LQKENI. The CDR3 runs to 13 residues. After removal of 2 bases from V and 15 bases from J, the junction contained 6 bases not matched to a gene. The CDR3 protein is CASSPDLAGGRFF. CDR3 sequence (DNA): TGTGCCAGCTCACCAGATCTAGCGGGAGGCCGGTTCTTC.

This clone was found a few times. The chain uses TRBV19 and TRBJ1-2; tentative D call: TRBD1 (6 bases). Trimming left V 2 bases short and J 2 bases short, with 12 bases between. This CDR3 is built from 15 residues. Germline loops: CDR1 LNHDA, CDR2 SQIVND (reference sequence). The CDR3 DNA reads as TGTGCCAGTAGTATACTGGGTCAGGGGAACTATGGCTACACCTTC. Translation gives CASSILGQGNYGYTF.

The V gene is TRBV27, the J gene TRBJ1-1, with D perhaps matching TRBD1 (6 bases). V was clipped by 7 bases and J by 3 bases, with 15 bases between them. The CDR3 has 14 amino acids. Germline values: CDR1 MNHEY, CDR2 SMNVEV (reference sequence). CDR3 residues: CASTQRQGYTEAFF. DNA for the CDR3: TGTGCCAGCACCCAAAGGCAGGGGTACACTGAAGCTTTCTTT.

The V gene is TRBV11-2, the J gene TRBJ2-2; perhaps TRBD1 as D (5 bases). The CDR3 contains 17 residues. Trimming removed 1 base from V and 4 bases from J, with 16 bases in between. The germline gives CDR1 SGHAT, CDR2 FQNNGV. This CDR3 is CASSLVPNRFFTGELFF. The CDR3 DNA follows: TGTGCCAGCAGCTTAGTGCCGAACAGGTTCTTCACCGGGGAGCTGTTTTTT.

The gene calls are TRBV28 and TRBJ2-1; tentative D call: TRBD2 (5 bases). The CDR3 runs to 17 residues. The V gene's germline CDR1 is MDHEN and CDR2 SYDVKM. Trimming took off 5 bases at V and 4 bases at J, with 21 bases between the two ends. The CDR3 DNA reads as TGTGCCAGCAGTCGTAGTATGGGGAGTCTTAGGTACAATGAGCAGTTCTTC. Its translation: CASSRSMGSLRYNEQFF.

This clone was found once. The V gene is TRBV7-7, the J gene TRBJ2-5, with 7 bases aligning to TRBD1. The germline V gene encodes CDR1 SSHAT and CDR2 FNYEAQ (reference sequence). V shed 1 base, J shed 5 bases, and the junction held 4 bases outside the gene matches. This CDR3 has 14 residues. As DNA, the CDR3 is TGTGCCAGCAGCTTAGTGCACAGGGGCGAGACCCAGTACTTC. Translated, it gives CASSLVHRGETQYF.

This clone appeared once. CDR3 residues: CASSRFEGAHSPLHF. Here the CDR3 DNA reads TGTGCCAGCAGCCGATTCGAAGGGGCCCATTCACCCCTCCACTTT. The genes are TRBV7-8 and TRBJ1-6; tentative D call: TRBD1 (5 bases). V gave up 5 bases and J gave up 8 bases, with 16 bases separating them. CDR3 length: 15 residues. CDR1 SGHVS and CDR2 FQNEAQ come from the germline V gene.

The chain recombines TRBV9 with TRBJ2-5, with 8 bases aligning to TRBD1. CDR3 length: 17 amino acids. V gave up 4 bases and J gave up 4 bases; unmatched junction bases: 15. CDR1 is SGDLS, CDR2 YYNGEE, per germline. CDR3 in amino acids: CASSPGQGRYYGETQYF. Written as DNA, the CDR3 is TGTGCCAGCAGCCCAGGACAGGGAAGGTATTATGGAGAGACCCAGTACTTC. Complete variable domain (other parts from reference TRBV9 and TRBJ2-5): DSGVTQTPKHLITATGQRVTLRCSPRSGDLSVYWYQQSLDQGLQFLIQYYNGEERAKGNILERFSAQQFPDLHSELNLSSLELGDSALYFCASSPGQGRYYGETQYFGPGTRLLVL.

The chain uses TRBV6-6 and TRBJ2-7; 11 bases are shared with TRBD1. After removal of 0 bases from V and 3 bases from J, the junction contained 1 base not matched to a gene. Germline loops: CDR1 MNHNY, CDR2 SVGAGI (reference sequence). The CDR3 consists of 15 residues. The CDR3 spells CASSYSGQGDYEQYF. Here the CDR3 DNA reads TGTGCCAGCAGTTACTCGGGACAGGGGGACTACGAGCAGTACTTC.

This chain uses TRBV12-5 with TRBJ1-5, with TRBD1 identical over 8 bases. The germline V gene encodes CDR1 LGHNT and CDR2 FRNRAP. The trim removed 2 bases at V and 11 bases at J, leaving 23 bases unmatched. This CDR3 is built from 19 residues. This CDR3 is CASGLIRHTGTGVTTTQHF. The DNA of the CDR3 is TGTGCTAGTGGTTTGATACGGCACACCGGGACAGGCGTAACCACGACCCAGCATTTT. Supplemented by reference TRBV12-5 and TRBJ1-5, the full variable domain reads DARVTQTPRHKVTEMGQEVTMRCQPILGHNTVFWYRQTMMQGLELLAYFRNRAPLDDSGMPKDRFSAEMPDATLATLKIQPSEPRDSAVYFCASGLIRHTGTGVTTTQHFGDGTRLSIL.